These 14 T cell receptor beta chains share one sample of origin, sequenced in a study of cytomegalovirus exposure and HLA in healthy donors. Use of 60 Vbeta and 13 Jbeta primers characterized the PCR. Using immunoSEQ multiplex PCR, the repertoire was profiled, and TCRdb retains in-frame clones only, with some absent. The sample includes about 130,000 clones, 73% of them seen just once. Sequencing was done on a sample of PBMCs. Receptors originate from a man aged 55 to 69 in good health and CMV-seropositive.

The V and J genes are TRBV28 and TRBJ1-2, with 9 nucleotides matching TRBD1. V lost 3 bases, J lost 4 bases, and 3 bases stayed unmatched. Germline V lookup: CDR1 MDHEN, CDR2 SYDVKM. The CDR3 length is 14 residues. The CDR3 loop reads CASSFPTGGYGYTF. CDR3 DNA: TGTGCCAGCAGTTTCCCGACAGGGGGCTATGGCTACACCTTC.

This chain joins TRBV9 and TRBJ2-3; TRBD2 aligns across 8 bases. This CDR3 spans 18 amino acids. Trimming at V came to 3 bases and at J to 3 bases, leaving 15 bases not matched to a gene. Per germline, CDR1 SGDLS and CDR2 YYNGEE. CDR3 sequence reads: CASSATGFAGGGTDTQYF. Here the CDR3 DNA reads TGTGCCAGCAGCGCGACCGGATTTGCGGGGGGAGGAACAGATACGCAGTATTTT.

The J gene is TRBJ2-1, the V gene TRBV9; 12 bases are shared with TRBD2. CDR3 length: 15 amino acids. After removal of 2 bases from V and 8 bases from J, the junction contained 5 bases not matched to a gene. In germline, CDR1 is SGDLS, CDR2 YYNGEE. CDR3 sequence: CASSVLAGGQDEQFF. The CDR3 DNA follows: TGTGCCAGCAGCGTTCTAGCGGGGGGGCAGGATGAGCAGTTCTTC.

The chain joins TRBV5-1 to TRBJ1-1; no reliable D call. The germline V gene has CDR1 SGHRS and CDR2 YFSETQ. This CDR3 has 13 residues. V was cut by 5 bases and J by 1 base, with 9 bases left in between. The CDR3 loop is CASSILGNTEAFF. CDR3 nucleotide sequence: TGCGCCAGCAGTATCCTAGGGAACACTGAAGCTTTCTTT.

The chain carries TRBV27 and TRBJ2-2, with 9 bases that match TRBD1. This CDR3 is built from 17 residues. J gave up 6 bases and V 0 bases, and 8 bases lay outside the gene matches. CDR1 is MNHEY, CDR2 SMNVEV, per germline (reference sequence). CDR3 loop: CASSLSTGTGYAGELFF. The CDR3 region has the DNA TGTGCCAGCAGTTTATCGACAGGGACAGGGTACGCCGGGGAGCTGTTTTTT.

The rearrangement links TRBV7-8 to TRBJ2-5, with 10 bases aligning to TRBD2. Germline V lookup: CDR1 SGHVS, CDR2 FQNEAQ. V was pared by 2 bases and J by 4 bases, with 4 bases of the junction left unmatched. This CDR3 comprises 15 residues. CDR3 amino acids: CASSLPSGGAETQYF. The CDR3 region has the DNA TGTGCCAGCAGCTTACCCAGCGGGGGGGCAGAGACCCAGTACTTC. Together with reference TRBV7-8 and TRBJ2-5, the CDR3 gives the full variable domain: GAGVSQSPRYKVAKRGQDVALRCDPISGHVSLFWYQQALGQGPEFLTYFQNEAQLDKSGLPSDRFFAERPEGSVSTLKIQRTQQEDSAVYLCASSLPSGGAETQYFGPGTRLLVL.

The chain couples TRBV5-8 to TRBJ1-5, with TRBD1 identical over 10 bases. This CDR3 is built from 17 residues. The V segment lost 3 bases and the J segment 3 bases; nucleotides outside the gene matches: 9. Looked up from germline, CDR1 is SGHTS and CDR2 is YDEGEE. CDR3 DNA sequence: TGTGCCAGCAGCTCTGGGACCGGGACAGGGGTCAATCAGCCCCAGCATTTT. This sequence encodes CASSSGTGTGVNQPQHF.

The chain combines TRBV2 with TRBJ2-3; 9 nucleotides agree with TRBD2. Germline V CDR1 and CDR2: SNHLY, FYNNEI. The length of the CDR3 is 15 residues. The V and J ends lost 7 bases and 4 bases, in that order; junction bases with no gene match: 9. CDR3 bases: TGTGCCAGCAAGTGGGGACTAGCAGGCCCAGATACGCAGTATTTT. It translates to CASKWGLAGPDTQYF.

The chain has TRBV29-1 and TRBJ1-4; TRBD1 aligns across 10 bases. The length of the CDR3 is 16 residues. Germline V lookup: CDR1 SQVTM, CDR2 ANQGSEA. J was trimmed by 8 bases and V by 6 bases; bases with no gene match: 15. CDR3 loop: CSVGRTGGGLGEKLFF. CDR3 DNA: TGCAGCGTCGGCCGGACAGGGGGGGGATTAGGGGAAAAACTGTTTTTT.

V gene TRBV28 combines with J gene TRBJ1-4, with D possibly matching TRBD1 (6 bases). Germline V gene sequence: CDR1 MDHEN, CDR2 SYDVKM. The V and J ends lost 11 bases and 8 bases respectively, with 18 bases between them. The length of the CDR3 is 13 residues. Here the CDR3 DNA reads TGTGCCGGCAACGGGGGGCTCGGGGAAAAACTGTTTTTT. Translated, it gives CAGNGGLGEKLFF.

J is TRBJ1-4 and V is TRBV5-4; possibly TRBD1 for D (6 bases). V lost 3 bases and J lost 4, with 13 bases in between. CDR3 length: 15 amino acids. Germline V gene sequence: CDR1 SGHNT, CDR2 YYREEE (reference sequence). The CDR3: CASSSKTGYNEKLFF. The CDR3 DNA reads as TGTGCCAGCAGCTCAAAGACAGGCTATAATGAAAAACTGTTTTTT.

This clone was observed a few times. This chain uses TRBV7-8 with TRBJ1-6; 8 bases match TRBD1. Germline CDR1 SGHVS, CDR2 FQNEAQ. Germline trimming cut 2 bases from V and 5 bases from J; bases unmatched to any gene: 8. The length of the CDR3 is 17 residues. The CDR3 DNA sequence: TGTGCCAGCAGCTTAACAACCGGGACAGGCCATAATTCACCCCTCCACTTT. It translates to CASSLTTGTGHNSPLHF.

This sequence joins TRBV30 and TRBJ2-2, with a tentative D call TRBD2 (5 bases). V was cut by 0 bases and J by 5 bases, with 16 bases left in between. Germline V gene lookup returns CDR1 GTSNPN and CDR2 SVGIG (reference sequence). This CDR3 region has 16 residues. The CDR3 nucleotides are TGTGCCTGGAGTGTTGACTACGGGGAAGTAACCGGGGAGCTGTTTTTT. Encoded protein: CAWSVDYGEVTGELFF.

This clone was counted a few times. The chain employs TRBV6-6 and TRBJ2-1; D might be TRBD1 (5 bases). With 6 bases removed from V and 0 bases from J, the gap between germline ends came to 6 bases. The length of the CDR3 is 13 residues. Germline CDR1 is MNHNY and CDR2 is SVGAGI (reference sequence). Here the CDR3 reads CASRQGSYNEQFF. DNA for the CDR3: TGTGCCAGCAGGCAGGGCTCCTACAATGAGCAGTTCTTC.